This TCR beta chain was recovered during a study of T cells after posttransplantation cyclophosphamide. This clone was found once. Assay: immunoSEQ multiplex PCR; the TCRdb copy retains only in-frame clones and omits some. The sample lists about 19,000 clones; around 90% were seen once. V gave up 0 bases and J gave up 8 bases; unmatched junction bases: 8. The CDR3 spans 16 residues. Germline CDR1 and CDR2: SGHRS and YFSETQ. Cyclophosphamide on days +3 and +4 followed busulfan-fludarabine conditioning and a marrow graft. This TCR was sampled from a female patient between 35 and 55 years old who received an allogeneic stem cell transplant from a related donor, was CMV-positive, and had no GVHD. Some T cells may be supplied by the graft donor. Sequencing was performed on PBMCs, taken after allogeneic stem cell transplant with posttransplant cyclophosphamide. The rearrangement joins TRBV5-1 to TRBJ2-3, with 11 nucleotides matching TRBD1. The CDR3 DNA sequence: TGCGCCAGCAGCTTGGAAAGGACAGGGGGCGGTGGTACGCAGTATTTT. Translating gives CASSLERTGGGGTQYF. The full variable domain, in which reference TRBV5-1 and TRBJ2-3 provide the parts outside the CDR3, is KAGVTQTPRYLIKTRGQQVTLSCSPISGHRSVSWYQQTPGQGLQFLFEYFSETQRNKGNFPGRFSGRQFSNSRSEMNVSTLELGDSALYLCASSLERTGGGGTQYFGPGTRLTVL.